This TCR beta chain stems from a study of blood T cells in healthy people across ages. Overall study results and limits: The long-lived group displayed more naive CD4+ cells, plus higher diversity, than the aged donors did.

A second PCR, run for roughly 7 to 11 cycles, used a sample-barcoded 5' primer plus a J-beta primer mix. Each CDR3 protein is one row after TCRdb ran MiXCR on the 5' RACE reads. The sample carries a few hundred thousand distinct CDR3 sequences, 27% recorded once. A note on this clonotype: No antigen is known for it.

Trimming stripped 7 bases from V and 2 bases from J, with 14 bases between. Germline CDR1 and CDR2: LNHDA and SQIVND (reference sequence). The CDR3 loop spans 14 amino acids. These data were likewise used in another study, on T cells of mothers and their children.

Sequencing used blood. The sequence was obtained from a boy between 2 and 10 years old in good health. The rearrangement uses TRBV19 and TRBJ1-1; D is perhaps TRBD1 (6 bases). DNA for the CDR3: TGTGCCAGTACCGTACAGGGAACAAACACTGAAGCTTTCTTT. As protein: CASTVQGTNTEAFF.